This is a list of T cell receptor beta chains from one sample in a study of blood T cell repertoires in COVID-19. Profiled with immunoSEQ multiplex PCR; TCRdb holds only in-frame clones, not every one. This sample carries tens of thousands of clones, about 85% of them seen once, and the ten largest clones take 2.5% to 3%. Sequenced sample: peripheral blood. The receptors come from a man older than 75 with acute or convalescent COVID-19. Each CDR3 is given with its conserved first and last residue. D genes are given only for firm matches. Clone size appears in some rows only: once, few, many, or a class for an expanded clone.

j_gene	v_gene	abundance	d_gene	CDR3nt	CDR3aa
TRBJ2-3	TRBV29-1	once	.	TGCAGCGTTCGGGAGCGGAGCACAGATACGCAGTATTTT	CSVRERSTDTQYF
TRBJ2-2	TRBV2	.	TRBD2	TGTGCCAGCACCCCGACTAGCGCGAACACCGGGGAGCTGTTTTTT	CASTPTSANTGELFF
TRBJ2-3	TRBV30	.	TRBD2	TGTGCCTGGAGTCGACTAGCGGATACGCAGTATTTT	CAWSRLADTQYF
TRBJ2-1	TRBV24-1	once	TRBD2	TGTGCCACCAGTGGTCGTAGCGGGAGTGTCCCCTACAATGAGCAGTTCTTC	CATSGRSGSVPYNEQFF
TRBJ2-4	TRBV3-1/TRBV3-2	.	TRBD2	TGTGCCAGCAGCTCTATGCCCAATAGCGGGAGGCCCAAAAACATTCAGTACTTC	CASSSMPNSGRPKNIQYF
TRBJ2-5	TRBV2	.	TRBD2	TGTGCCAGCAGTGAAGGGACTAGCGGGAGAAGGGGGACCCAGTACTTC	CASSEGTSGRRGTQYF
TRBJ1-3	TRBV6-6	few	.	TGTGCCAGCAGTACTTATACTGGAAACACCATATATTTT	CASSTYTGNTIYF
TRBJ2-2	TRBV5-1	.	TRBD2	TGCGCCAGCAGCTTCTCTAGCGGGAGCACCGGGGAGCTGTTTTTT	CASSFSSGSTGELFF
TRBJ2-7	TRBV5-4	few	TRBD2	TGTGCCAGCAGCTCCCCCGATAGCGGGAGGGCCCATCCCTACGAGCAGTACTTC	CASSSPDSGRAHPYEQYF
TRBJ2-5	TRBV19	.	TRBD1	TGTGCCAGTAGTAAAGGGACAGGGGGTTCCCAAGAGACCCAGTACTTC	CASSKGTGGSQETQYF
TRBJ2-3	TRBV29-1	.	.	TGCAGCGCCGGGGATAATACGCAGTATTTT	CSAGDNTQYF
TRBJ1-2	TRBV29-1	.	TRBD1	TGCAGCGCCACCGGGACAGGGGGAATGTACACCTTC	CSATGTGGMYTF
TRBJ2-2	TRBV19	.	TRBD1	TGTGCCAGTAGTATTGGACAGGCCGGGGAGCTGTTTTTT	CASSIGQAGELFF
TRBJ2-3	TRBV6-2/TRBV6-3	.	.	TGTGCCAGCAGTTTTCGGGTCCTCACAGATACGCAGTATTTT	CASSFRVLTDTQYF
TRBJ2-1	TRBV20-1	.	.	TGCAGTGCTAGCAACAATGAGCAGTTCTTC	CSASNNEQFF
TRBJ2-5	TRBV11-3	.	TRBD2	TGTGCCAGCAGCACGGGACTAGCGGAAGAGACCCAGTACTTC	CASSTGLAEETQYF
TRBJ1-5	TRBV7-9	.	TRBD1	TGTGCCAGCAGCCGGACAGGGAGCAATCAGCCCCAGCATTTT	CASSRTGSNQPQHF
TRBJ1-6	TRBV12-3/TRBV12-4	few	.	TGTGCCAGCAGGATTAACTTAGATTCACCCCTCCACTTT	CASRINLDSPLHF
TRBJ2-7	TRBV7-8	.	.	TGTGCCAGCAGCTTAGGAGCCTTGCCCTACGAGCAGTACTTC	CASSLGALPYEQYF
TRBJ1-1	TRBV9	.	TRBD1	TGTGCCAGCAGCCCCGACAGGGGTCACACTGAAGCTTTCTTT	CASSPDRGHTEAFF
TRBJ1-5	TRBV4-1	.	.	TGCGCCAGCAGCCAAGGATCAAGGGGCACTGCCTATCAGCCCCAGCATTTT	CASSQGSRGTAYQPQHF
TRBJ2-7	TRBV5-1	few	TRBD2	TGCGCCAGCAGCTTGGATAGCGGGAGATTCTACGAGCAGTACTTC	CASSLDSGRFYEQYF
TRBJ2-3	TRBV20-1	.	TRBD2	TGCAGTGCTAGTAGCGGGAGGGCCTATACGCAGTATTTT	CSASSGRAYTQYF
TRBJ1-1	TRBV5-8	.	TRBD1	TGTGCCAGCAGCTCGGACAGGGTTCCGGGCACTGAAGCTTTCTTT	CASSSDRVPGTEAFF